These 16 T cell receptor beta chains were all obtained from the same sample, sequenced in a study of response to subunit inactivated influenza vaccine. A single record per CDR3 protein comes from TCRdb applying MiXCR to the RT-PCR reads. The sample yields around 750,000 distinct CDR3 sequences, approximately 21% seen once. The sample in question was PBMCs from blood, obtained roughly 5 days after vaccination. The receptors come from a man between 45 and 60 years old who received an inactivated influenza vaccine.

This clonotype was counted at least ten times. The CDR3 sequence: CASSLALGVGETQYF. The CDR3 DNA reads as TGCGCCAGCAGCTTGGCCTTGGGGGTTGGAGAGACCCAGTACTTC. The chain couples TRBV5-1 to TRBJ2-5, with D perhaps being TRBD1 or TRBD2 (5 bases each). V was trimmed by 0 bases and J by 4 bases, leaving 13 bases between them. Germline CDR1 is SGHRS and CDR2 is YFSETQ. CDR3 length: 15 amino acids.

This clonotype was seen a few times. The V call is TRBV20-1, the J call TRBJ2-5, with 10 bases that match TRBD2. The CDR3 has 16 amino acids. Germline V lookup: CDR1 DFQATT, CDR2 SNEGSKA (reference sequence). V lost 1 base to trimming and J lost 5 bases; unmatched junction nucleotides: 10. This chain's CDR3 is CSARVWLAGVGETQYF. In DNA form, the CDR3 reads TGCAGTGCTAGAGTTTGGCTAGCGGGGGTCGGGGAGACCCAGTACTTC.

The chain links TRBV9 to TRBJ2-3; D gene unclear. Germline CDR1 and CDR2: SGDLS and YYNGEE. The germline V and J ends were trimmed by 0 bases and 4 bases, with 15 bases remaining between them. The CDR3 consists of 16 residues. The CDR3 here is CASSVAAPSRSDTQYF. The CDR3 DNA follows: TGTGCCAGCAGCGTAGCGGCGCCGTCCAGATCAGATACGCAGTATTTT. Based on the CDR3 plus reference TRBV9 and TRBJ2-3, the full variable domain is DSGVTQTPKHLITATGQRVTLRCSPRSGDLSVYWYQQSLDQGLQFLIQYYNGEERAKGNILERFSAQQFPDLHSELNLSSLELGDSALYFCASSVAAPSRSDTQYFGPGTRLTVL.

The CDR3 here is CASSFLRLWNTGELFF. In DNA form, the CDR3 reads TGTGCCAGCAGCTTTTTGCGACTGTGGAACACCGGGGAGCTGTTTTTT. The gene calls are TRBV7-2 and TRBJ2-2; D remains unclear. Germline V gene data show CDR1 as SGHTA and CDR2 as FQGNSA. The CDR3 has 16 amino acids. V was cut by 3 bases and J by 1 base, with 12 bases left in between.

Turning to this clonotype: The junction and the germline gene differ at one end; a read error may be behind it. This chain joins TRBV2 and TRBJ2-3, with D possibly matching TRBD2 (5 bases). Germline loops: CDR1 SNHLY, CDR2 FYNNEI. The CDR3 has 15 residues. Here the CDR3 DNA reads TGTGTCAGCAGTGAGGTCAGACTAAGCACAGATACGCAGTATTTT. It specifies CVSSEVRLSTDTQYF. The full variable domain, its missing parts supplied by reference TRBV2 and TRBJ2-3, is EPEVTQTPSHQVTQMGQEVILRCVPISNHLYFYWYRQILGQKVEFLVSFYNNEISEKSEIFDDQFSVERPDGSNFTLKIRSTKLEDSAMYFCVSSEVRLSTDTQYFGPGTRLTVL.

This clonotype was seen a few times. The rearrangement links TRBV15 to TRBJ2-5; no firm D call. There are 15 residues in the CDR3. Trimming removed 3 bases from V and 1 base from J, with 12 bases in between. Per the germline V gene, CDR1 is LNHNV and CDR2 is YYDKDF (reference sequence). The DNA for the CDR3 is TGTGCCACCAGCAGGGTCCGCCTACCCCAAGAGACCCAGTACTTC. Its protein is CATSRVRLPQETQYF.

This clonotype was recorded at least ten times. The rearrangement joins TRBV20-1 to TRBJ2-3; TRBD2 matches 8 bases. CDR3 length: 16 amino acids. The V segment lost 6 bases and the J segment 3 bases; nucleotides outside the gene matches: 14. The germline V gene has CDR1 DFQATT and CDR2 SNEGSKA (reference sequence). Written as DNA, the CDR3 is TGCAGTGCCCTCCCCGGGCGGGGGGAGAGAACAGATACGCAGTATTTT. Its protein product is CSALPGRGERTDTQYF.

The chain carries TRBV4-2 and TRBJ2-5; D unresolved. Trimming pared 0 bases from V and 0 bases from J, leaving 11 bases between. This CDR3 contains 16 residues. CDR1 and CDR2 (germline): LGHNA, YNFKEQ. This chain's CDR3 is CASSQDVRTYQETQYF. In nucleotides, the CDR3 is TGTGCCAGCAGCCAAGATGTTCGGACGTACCAAGAGACCCAGTACTTC.

The V gene is TRBV15, the J gene TRBJ2-1; 10 bases fit TRBD2. V gave up 2 bases and J gave up 0 bases; unmatched junction bases: 13. Germline assignment: CDR1 LNHNV and CDR2 YYDKDF (reference sequence). This CDR3 comprises 20 residues. DNA for the CDR3: TGTGCCACCAGCAGATATTCCCTTAGCGGGGGGTTGTTCTCCTACAATGAGCAGTTCTTC. It encodes CATSRYSLSGGLFSYNEQFF.

This chain links TRBV13 with TRBJ1-1, with a tentative D call TRBD1 (6 bases). V lost 5 bases, J lost 2 bases, and 12 bases lay in between. This CDR3 region has 14 residues. Looked up from germline, CDR1 is PRHDT and CDR2 is FYEKMQ (reference sequence). The CDR3 bases are TGTGCCAGCAGCCTAAAGGACAGAAACACTGAAGCTTTCTTT. Protein product: CASSLKDRNTEAFF.

V and J are TRBV5-1 and TRBJ1-2; D call uncertain. The CDR3 loop spans 15 amino acids. Germline V gene sequence: CDR1 SGHRS, CDR2 YFSETQ. V was trimmed by 0 bases and J by 0 bases, leaving 9 bases between them. The CDR3 DNA follows: TGCGCCAGCAGCTTGGCCCCTGGACCTAACTATGGCTACACCTTC. Translating gives CASSLAPGPNYGYTF.

The chain carries TRBV28 and TRBJ2-5; 10 positions match TRBD2. The CDR3 sequence is 15 residues long. V was pared by 5 bases and J by 1 base, with 4 bases of the junction left unmatched. The V gene's germline CDR1 is MDHEN and CDR2 SYDVKM. The CDR3 loop reads CASSVRTSGQETQYF. In nucleotides, the CDR3 is TGTGCCAGCAGTGTCCGGACTAGCGGCCAAGAGACCCAGTACTTC.

The genes are TRBV4-2 and TRBJ2-1; possible D gene TRBD2, 6 bases. V dropped 3 bases and J dropped 0 bases, with 12 bases sitting between them. In germline, CDR1 is LGHNA, CDR2 YNFKEQ. The CDR3 extends over 16 amino acids. The CDR3 spells CASSQSSDSSYNEQFF. CDR3 DNA: TGTGCCAGCAGCCAGTCTAGCGATAGCTCCTACAATGAGCAGTTCTTC.

The V call is TRBV29-1, the J call TRBJ2-7, with D perhaps assigned TRBD1 or TRBD2 (5 bases each). Per germline, CDR1 SQVTM and CDR2 ANQGSEA. The CDR3 totals 13 residues. The germline V and J ends were trimmed by 3 bases and 7 bases, with 16 bases remaining between them. As DNA, the CDR3 is TGCAGCGTTGAGAGGGGCCCCGGTATGGAGCAGTACTTC. It is translated as CSVERGPGMEQYF.

The chain has TRBV10-3 and TRBJ2-1, with D possibly TRBD1 on 6 matching bases. Germline lookup yields CDR1 ENHRY and CDR2 SYGVKD. This CDR3 contains 14 residues. V lost 3 bases to trimming and J lost 8 bases, with 14 bases between them. The CDR3 reads CAISDVTGTDEQFF. In nucleotides, the CDR3 is TGTGCCATCAGTGATGTTACAGGGACGGATGAGCAGTTCTTC.

This clonotype turned up a few times. The rearrangement uses TRBV10-3 and TRBJ2-3; 11 bases match TRBD1. Per the germline V gene, CDR1 is ENHRY and CDR2 is SYGVKD. CDR3 length equals 15 residues. The junction had 3 bases not matched to a gene; V was cut back by 5 bases and J by 2 bases. This CDR3 is CAISRTGGFTDTQYF. The CDR3 nucleotides read TGTGCCATCAGTCGGACAGGGGGCTTCACAGATACGCAGTATTTT.